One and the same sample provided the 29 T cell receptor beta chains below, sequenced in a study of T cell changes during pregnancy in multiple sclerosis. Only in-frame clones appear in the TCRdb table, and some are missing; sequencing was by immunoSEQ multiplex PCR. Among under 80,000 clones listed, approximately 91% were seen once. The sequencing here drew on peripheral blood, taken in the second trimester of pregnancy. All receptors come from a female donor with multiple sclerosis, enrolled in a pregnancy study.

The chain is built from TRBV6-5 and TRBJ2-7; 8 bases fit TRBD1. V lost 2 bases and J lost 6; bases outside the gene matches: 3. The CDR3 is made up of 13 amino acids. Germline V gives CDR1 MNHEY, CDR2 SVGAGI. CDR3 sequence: CASSYGTGGEQYF. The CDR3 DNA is TGTGCCAGCAGTTACGGGACAGGAGGCGAGCAGTACTTC.

CDR3 DNA sequence: TGTGCCAGTAACAACCAGATCTATGGCTACACCTTC. Encoded protein: CASNNQIYGYTF. The chain links TRBV19 to TRBJ1-2; D unresolved. V was shortened by 7 bases and J by 4 bases, with 10 bases between the two germline ends. The CDR3 loop spans 12 amino acids. Germline values: CDR1 LNHDA, CDR2 SQIVND (reference sequence).

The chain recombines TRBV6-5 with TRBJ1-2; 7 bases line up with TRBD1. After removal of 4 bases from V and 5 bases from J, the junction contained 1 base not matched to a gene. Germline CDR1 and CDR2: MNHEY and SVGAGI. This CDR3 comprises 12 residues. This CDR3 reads CASSSGGYGYTF. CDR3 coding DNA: TGTGCCAGCAGTTCAGGGGGATATGGCTACACCTTC.

CDR3 coding DNA: TGCGCCAGCAGCTTGGTACGGGAGACTGAAGCTTTCTTT. Translated, it gives CASSLVRETEAFF. The chain couples TRBV5-1 to TRBJ1-1; no firm D call. Germline V lookup: CDR1 SGHRS, CDR2 YFSETQ. Trimming stripped 0 bases from V and 5 bases from J, with 8 bases between. This CDR3 is 13 amino acids long.

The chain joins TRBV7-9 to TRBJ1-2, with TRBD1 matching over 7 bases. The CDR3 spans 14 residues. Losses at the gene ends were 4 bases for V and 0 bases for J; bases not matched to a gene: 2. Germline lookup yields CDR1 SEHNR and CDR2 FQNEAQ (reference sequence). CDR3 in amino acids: CASSYTGANYGYTF. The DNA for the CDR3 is TGTGCCAGCAGCTATACAGGGGCTAACTATGGCTACACCTTC.

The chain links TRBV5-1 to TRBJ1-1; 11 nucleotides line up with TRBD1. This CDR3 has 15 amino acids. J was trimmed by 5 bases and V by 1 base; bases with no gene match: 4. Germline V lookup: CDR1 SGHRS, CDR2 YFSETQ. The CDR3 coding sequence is TGCGCCAGCAGCTTGCAGGGGGACAGGGGGACTGAAGCTTTCTTT. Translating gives CASSLQGDRGTEAFF.

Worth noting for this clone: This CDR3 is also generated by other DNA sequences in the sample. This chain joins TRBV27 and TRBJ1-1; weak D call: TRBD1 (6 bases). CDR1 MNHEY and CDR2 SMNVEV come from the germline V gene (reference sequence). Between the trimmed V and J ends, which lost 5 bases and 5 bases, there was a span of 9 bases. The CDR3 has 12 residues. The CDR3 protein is CASSLTGTEAFF. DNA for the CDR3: TGTGCCAGCAGTCTAACAGGGACTGAAGCTTTCTTT.

Written as DNA, the CDR3 is TGTGCCAGCAGCTTGGACTTTGGTGGGCAGGGGGTAGCGGAGACCCAGTACTTC. It is translated as CASSLDFGGQGVAETQYF. The V call is TRBV5-4, the J call TRBJ2-5; 7 nucleotides align to TRBD1. CDR1 is SGHNT, CDR2 YYREEE, per germline (reference sequence). The CDR3 extends over 18 amino acids. V lost 0 bases, J lost 5 bases, and 16 bases stayed unmatched.

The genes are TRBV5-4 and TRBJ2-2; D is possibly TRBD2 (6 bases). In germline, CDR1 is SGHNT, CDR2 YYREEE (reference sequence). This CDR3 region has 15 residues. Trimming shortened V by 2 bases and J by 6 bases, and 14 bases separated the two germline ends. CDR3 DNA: TGTGCCAGCAGCTTACAACGGGAGAGCCCCGGGGAGCTGTTTTTT. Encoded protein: CASSLQRESPGELFF.

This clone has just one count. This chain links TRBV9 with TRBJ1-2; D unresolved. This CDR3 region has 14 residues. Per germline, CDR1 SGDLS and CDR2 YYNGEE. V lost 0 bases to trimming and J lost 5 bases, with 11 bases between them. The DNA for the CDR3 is TGTGCCAGCAGCGTAGGCGGAGACCTATATGGCTACACCTTC. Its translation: CASSVGGDLYGYTF.

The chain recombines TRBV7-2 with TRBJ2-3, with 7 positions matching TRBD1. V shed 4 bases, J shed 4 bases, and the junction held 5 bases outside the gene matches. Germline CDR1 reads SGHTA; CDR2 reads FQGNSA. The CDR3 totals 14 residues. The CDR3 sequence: CASSSNRGADTQYF. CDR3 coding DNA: TGTGCCAGCAGCTCCAACAGGGGTGCAGATACGCAGTATTTT.

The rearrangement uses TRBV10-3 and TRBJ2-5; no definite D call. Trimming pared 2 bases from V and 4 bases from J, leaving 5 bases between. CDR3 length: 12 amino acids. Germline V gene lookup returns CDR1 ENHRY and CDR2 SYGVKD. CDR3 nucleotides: TGTGCCATCAGTGAGGAGCTAGAGACCCAGTACTTC. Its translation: CAISEELETQYF.

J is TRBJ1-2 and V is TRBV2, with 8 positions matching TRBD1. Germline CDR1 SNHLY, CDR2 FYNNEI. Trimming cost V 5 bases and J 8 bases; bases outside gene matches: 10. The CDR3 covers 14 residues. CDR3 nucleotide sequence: TGTGCCAGCAGTCCCGACAGGGGTACTGTCGGCTACACCTTC. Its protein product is CASSPDRGTVGYTF.

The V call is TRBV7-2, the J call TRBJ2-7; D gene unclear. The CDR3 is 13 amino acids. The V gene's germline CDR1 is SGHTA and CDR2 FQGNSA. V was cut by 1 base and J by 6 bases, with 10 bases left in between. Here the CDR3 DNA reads TGTGCCAGCAGCTTAGATCGTATGCGCGAGCAGTACTTC. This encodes CASSLDRMREQYF.

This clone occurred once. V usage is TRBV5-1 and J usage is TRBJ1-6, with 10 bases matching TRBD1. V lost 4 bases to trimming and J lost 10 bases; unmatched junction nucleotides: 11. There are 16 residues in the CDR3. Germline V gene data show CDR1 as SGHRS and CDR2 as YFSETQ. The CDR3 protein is CASSRIGQGENSPLHF. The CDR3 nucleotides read TGCGCCAGCAGCCGAATTGGACAGGGGGAAAACTCACCCCTCCACTTT.

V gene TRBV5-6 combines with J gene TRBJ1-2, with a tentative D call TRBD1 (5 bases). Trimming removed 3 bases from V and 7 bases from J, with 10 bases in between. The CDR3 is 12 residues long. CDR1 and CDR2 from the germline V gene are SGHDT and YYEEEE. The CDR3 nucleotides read TGTGCCAGCAGCTGGGGGAGGAGTGGCTACACCTTC. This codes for CASSWGRSGYTF.

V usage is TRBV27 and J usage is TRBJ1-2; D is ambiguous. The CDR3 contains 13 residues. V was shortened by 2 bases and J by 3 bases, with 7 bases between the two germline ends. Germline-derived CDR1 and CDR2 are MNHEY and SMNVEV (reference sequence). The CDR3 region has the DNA TGTGCCAGCAGTTTAAGGAGCGACTATGGCTACACCTTC. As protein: CASSLRSDYGYTF.

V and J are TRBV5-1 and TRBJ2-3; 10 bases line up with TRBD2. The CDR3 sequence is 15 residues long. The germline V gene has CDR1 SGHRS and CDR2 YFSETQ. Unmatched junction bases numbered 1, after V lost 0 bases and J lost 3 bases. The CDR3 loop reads CASSLEGLATDTQYF. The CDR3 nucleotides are TGCGCCAGCAGCTTGGAGGGACTAGCGACAGATACGCAGTATTTT.

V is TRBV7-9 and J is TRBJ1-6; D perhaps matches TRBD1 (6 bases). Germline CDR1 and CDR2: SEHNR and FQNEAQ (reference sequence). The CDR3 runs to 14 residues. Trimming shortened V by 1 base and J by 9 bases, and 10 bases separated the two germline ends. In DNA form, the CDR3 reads TGTGCCAGCAGCTTAGGGCAGGGGATTTCACCCCTCCACTTT. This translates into CASSLGQGISPLHF.

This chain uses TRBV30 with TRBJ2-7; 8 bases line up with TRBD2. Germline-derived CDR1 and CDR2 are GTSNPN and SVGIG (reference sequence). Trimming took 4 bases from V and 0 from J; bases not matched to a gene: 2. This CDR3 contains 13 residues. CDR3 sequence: CAWTGGASYEQYF. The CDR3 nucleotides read TGTGCCTGGACGGGGGGGGCCTCCTACGAGCAGTACTTC.

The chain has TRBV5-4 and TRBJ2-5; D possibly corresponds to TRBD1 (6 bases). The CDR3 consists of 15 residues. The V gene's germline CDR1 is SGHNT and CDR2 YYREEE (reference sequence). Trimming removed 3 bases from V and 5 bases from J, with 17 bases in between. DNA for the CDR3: TGTGCCAGCAGCTACCCCGGGACAAGCGATGAGACCCAGTACTTC. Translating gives CASSYPGTSDETQYF.

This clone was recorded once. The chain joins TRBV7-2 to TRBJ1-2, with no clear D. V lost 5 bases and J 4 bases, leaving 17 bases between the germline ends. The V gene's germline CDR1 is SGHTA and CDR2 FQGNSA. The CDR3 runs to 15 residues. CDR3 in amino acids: CASSTPDGVGYGYTF. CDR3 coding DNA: TGTGCCAGCAGCACCCCGGACGGGGTGGGCTATGGCTACACCTTC.

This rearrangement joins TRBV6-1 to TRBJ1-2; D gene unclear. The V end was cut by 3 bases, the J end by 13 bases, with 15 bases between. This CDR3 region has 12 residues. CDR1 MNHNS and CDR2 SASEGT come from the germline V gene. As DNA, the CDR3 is TGTGCCAGCAGTGAGGGAGGAGTCCCCGGCACCTTC. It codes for CASSEGGVPGTF.

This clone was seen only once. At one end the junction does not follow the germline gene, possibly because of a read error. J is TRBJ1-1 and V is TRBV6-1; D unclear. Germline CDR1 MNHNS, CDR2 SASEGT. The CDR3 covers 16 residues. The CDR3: CAISELPQALETEAFF. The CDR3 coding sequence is TGTGCCATCAGTGAGCTACCCCAGGCTCTGGAAACTGAAGCTTTCTTT.

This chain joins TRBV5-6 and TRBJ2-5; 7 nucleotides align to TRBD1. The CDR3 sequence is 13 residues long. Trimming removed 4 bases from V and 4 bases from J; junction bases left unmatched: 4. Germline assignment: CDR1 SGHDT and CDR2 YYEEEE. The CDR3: CASSATGRETQYF. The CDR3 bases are TGTGCCAGCAGCGCGACAGGGCGAGAGACCCAGTACTTC.

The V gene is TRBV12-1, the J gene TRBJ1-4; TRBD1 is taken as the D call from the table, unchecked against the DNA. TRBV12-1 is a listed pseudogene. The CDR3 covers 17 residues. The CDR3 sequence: CASSAPPGQGANEKLFF. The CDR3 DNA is TGTGCCAGCAGCGCCCCACCGGGACAGGGGGCGAATGAAAAACTGTTTTTT.

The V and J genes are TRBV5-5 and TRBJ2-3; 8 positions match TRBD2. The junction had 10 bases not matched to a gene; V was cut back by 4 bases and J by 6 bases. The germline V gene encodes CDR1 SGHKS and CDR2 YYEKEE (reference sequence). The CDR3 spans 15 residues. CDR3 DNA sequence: TGTGCCAGCAGCCTTAGCGGGGAAGGATGGGATACGCAGTATTTT. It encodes CASSLSGEGWDTQYF.

CDR3 nucleotides: TGTGCCAGCAGCCCTAGGACAGGGGTGGGCTACACCTTC. Amino acids: CASSPRTGVGYTF. The V gene is TRBV6-5, the J gene TRBJ1-2; 9 positions match TRBD1. V was clipped by 6 bases and J by 8 bases; unmatched bases: 7. The CDR3 consists of 13 residues. CDR1 and CDR2 from the germline V gene are MNHEY and SVGAGI.

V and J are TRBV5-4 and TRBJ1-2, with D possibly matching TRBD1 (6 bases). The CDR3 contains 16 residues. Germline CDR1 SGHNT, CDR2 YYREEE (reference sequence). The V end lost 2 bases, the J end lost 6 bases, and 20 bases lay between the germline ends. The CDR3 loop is CASSLSPPGGRDGYTF. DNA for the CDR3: TGTGCCAGCAGCTTATCCCCTCCGGGGGGCCGGGATGGCTACACCTTC.